This TCR beta chain stems from a study of blood T cell repertoires in COVID-19. At the level of the study: Acute and convalescent COVID-19 specimens originated in the United States, Italy and Spain.

Germline V CDR1 and CDR2: MNHEY, SVGAGI. V was pared by 7 bases and J by 4 bases, with 11 bases between. This CDR3 has 14 amino acids. As handled by the study authors: Nucleated cell number was recorded as an estimate derived from reference gene primer amplification. The protocol was immunoSEQ multiplex PCR, while the TCRdb copy is restricted to in-frame clones and leaves out a portion. V and J calls and clone size are copied from that table; D and trimming were computed from the DNA. The table records over 200,000 clones, about four fifths of them present only once. This TCR was recovered from a man over 45 with active or convalescent COVID-19. Sample: peripheral blood. The chain links TRBV6-5 to TRBJ2-6; D remains unclear. CDR3 sequence reads: CASTRDIGANVLTF. The CDR3 region has the DNA TGTGCCAGCACTCGCGATATCGGGGCCAACGTCCTGACTTTC.